This TCR beta chain is from a study of T cell repertoires in cytomegalovirus infection. In the study overall: A matching HLA type, together with CMV infection, was signaled by public TCR beta signatures. Study-level findings and limits: Ex vivo responses were dominated by HLA-C-restricted CMV-specific TCR beta clonotypes. Adding up the frequency of public TCR beta families identified people who carried CMV plus the relevant HLA.

TCRdb re-analysed the reads in MiXCR, keeping a single row per CDR3 protein. The repertoire holds 35,000 to 55,000 distinct CDR3 sequences, with 20% as singletons. V lost 6 bases to trimming and J lost 0 bases, with 15 bases between them. Germline-derived CDR1 and CDR2 are ENHRY and SYGVKD. This CDR3 has 16 amino acids. About this clonotype: The antigen remains unidentified.

The chain links TRBV10-3 to TRBJ2-1; TRBD2 is a possible D gene (6 bases). The sequence was obtained from a human donor in good health (CMV status not recorded). Some clones in this sample may be carry-over from other donors' samples. Sequenced input: PBMCs, sequenced either directly or after in vitro stimulation (not recorded which). This chain's CDR3 is CAISKDGGASYNEQFF. CDR3 sequence (DNA): TGTGCCATCAGCAAGGACGGCGGGGCCTCCTACAATGAGCAGTTCTTC.